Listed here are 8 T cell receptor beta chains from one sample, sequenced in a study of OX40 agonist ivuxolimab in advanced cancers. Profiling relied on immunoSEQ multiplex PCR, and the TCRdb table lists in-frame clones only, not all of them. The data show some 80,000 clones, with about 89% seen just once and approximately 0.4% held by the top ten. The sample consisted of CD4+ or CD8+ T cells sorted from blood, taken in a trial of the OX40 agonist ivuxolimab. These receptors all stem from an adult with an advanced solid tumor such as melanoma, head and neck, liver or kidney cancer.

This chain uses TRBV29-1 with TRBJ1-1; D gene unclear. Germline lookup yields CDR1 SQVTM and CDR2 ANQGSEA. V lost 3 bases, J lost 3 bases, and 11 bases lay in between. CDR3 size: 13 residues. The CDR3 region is CSVDTMRDTEAFF. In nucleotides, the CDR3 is TGCAGCGTTGACACAATGAGGGACACTGAAGCTTTCTTT.

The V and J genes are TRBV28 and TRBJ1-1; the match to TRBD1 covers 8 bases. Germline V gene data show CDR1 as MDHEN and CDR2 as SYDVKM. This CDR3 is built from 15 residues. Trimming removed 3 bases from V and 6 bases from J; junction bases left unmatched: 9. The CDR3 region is CASSLDPPGGAEAFF. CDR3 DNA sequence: TGTGCCAGCAGTTTGGACCCCCCAGGGGGCGCTGAAGCTTTCTTT.

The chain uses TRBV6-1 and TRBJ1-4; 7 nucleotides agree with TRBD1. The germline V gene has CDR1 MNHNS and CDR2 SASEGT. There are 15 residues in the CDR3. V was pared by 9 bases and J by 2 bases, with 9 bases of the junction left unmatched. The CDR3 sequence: CASTRQGRTNEKLFF. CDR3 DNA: TGTGCCAGTACAAGACAGGGAAGGACTAATGAAAAACTGTTTTTT.

The CDR3 coding sequence is TGCGCCAGCAGCTTGGAATTAGTGTCCTACAATGAGCAGTTCTTC. This encodes CASSLELVSYNEQFF. The chain couples TRBV5-1 to TRBJ2-1, with D uncertain. The CDR3 is 15 residues long. Looked up from germline, CDR1 is SGHRS and CDR2 is YFSETQ. Trimming removed 0 bases from V and 1 base from J, with 8 bases in between.

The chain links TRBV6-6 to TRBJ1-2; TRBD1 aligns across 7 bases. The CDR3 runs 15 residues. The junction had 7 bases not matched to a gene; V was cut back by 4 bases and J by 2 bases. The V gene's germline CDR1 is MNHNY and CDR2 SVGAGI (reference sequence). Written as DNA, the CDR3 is TGTGCCAGCAGTTCCCAGGGGGATGGGAACTATGGCTACACCTTC. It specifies CASSSQGDGNYGYTF.

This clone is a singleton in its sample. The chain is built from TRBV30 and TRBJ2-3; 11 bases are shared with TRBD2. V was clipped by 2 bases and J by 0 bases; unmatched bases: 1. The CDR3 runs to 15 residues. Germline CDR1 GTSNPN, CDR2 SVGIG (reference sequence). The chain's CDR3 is CAWSRTSGSTDTQYF. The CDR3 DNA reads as TGTGCCTGGAGTCGGACTAGCGGGAGCACAGATACGCAGTATTTT.

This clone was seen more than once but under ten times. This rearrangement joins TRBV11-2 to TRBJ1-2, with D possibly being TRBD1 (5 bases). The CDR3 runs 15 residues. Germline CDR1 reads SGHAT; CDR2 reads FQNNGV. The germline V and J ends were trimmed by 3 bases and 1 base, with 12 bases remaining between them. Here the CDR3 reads CASSFRQGDNYGYTF. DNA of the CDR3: TGTGCCAGCAGCTTTAGGCAGGGTGATAACTATGGCTACACCTTC.

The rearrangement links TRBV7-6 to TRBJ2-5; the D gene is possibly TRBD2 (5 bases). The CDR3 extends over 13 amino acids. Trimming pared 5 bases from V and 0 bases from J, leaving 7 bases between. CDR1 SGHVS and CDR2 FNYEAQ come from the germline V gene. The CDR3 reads CASSLGDQETQYF. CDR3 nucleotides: TGTGCCAGCAGCCTCGGGGACCAAGAGACCCAGTACTTC.